The following is a TCR beta chain sequence with its context. The antigen is unknown. Naive CD8 cells lacked CD45RO, underwent positive selection for CCR7 and left out terminally differentiated effector memory CD45RA+ cells. With V trimmed by 4 bases and J by 10 bases, 6 bases remained unmatched. Germline values: CDR1 SGHRS, CDR2 YFSETQ. The CDR3 contains 13 residues. Under the authors' procedure: ImmunoSEQ only sent back junction sequences with no quality scores, so filtering was done differently. Repertoires were generated with immunoSEQ multiplex PCR, while TCRdb's copy carries only in-frame clones and drops some. D and trimming come from the DNA, and the V and J calls and clone size come from that table. Of around 1.9 million clones detected, about 92% appear once; the ten largest clones hold about 1.5%. The sample belongs to a study of shared clonotypes between healthy human individuals. Study-level results: Represented genetic and exposure-history diversity was restricted by having few donors.

The sample was naive CD8+ T cells from PBMCs. The chain joins TRBV5-1 to TRBJ2-2, with TRBD1 matching 8 bases. The clonotype comes from a man between 18 and 29 years old in good health. Some clones in this sample may be carry-over from other donors' samples. The CDR3 reads CASSADRAEELFF. The CDR3 DNA reads as TGCGCCAGCAGCGCGGACAGGGCGGAGGAGCTGTTTTTT.